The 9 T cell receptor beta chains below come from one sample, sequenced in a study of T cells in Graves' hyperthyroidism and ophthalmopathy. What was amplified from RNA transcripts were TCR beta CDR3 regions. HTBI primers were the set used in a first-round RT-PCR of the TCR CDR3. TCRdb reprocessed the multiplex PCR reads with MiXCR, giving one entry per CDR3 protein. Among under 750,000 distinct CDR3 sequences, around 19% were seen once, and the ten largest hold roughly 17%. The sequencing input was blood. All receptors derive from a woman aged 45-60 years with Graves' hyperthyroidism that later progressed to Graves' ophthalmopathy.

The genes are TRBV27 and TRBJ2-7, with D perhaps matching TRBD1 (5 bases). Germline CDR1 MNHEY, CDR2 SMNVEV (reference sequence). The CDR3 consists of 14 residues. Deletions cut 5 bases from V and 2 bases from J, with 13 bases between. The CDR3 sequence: CASSPRTLAYEQYF. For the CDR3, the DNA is TGTGCCAGCAGTCCCCGGACACTCGCCTACGAGCAGTACTTC.

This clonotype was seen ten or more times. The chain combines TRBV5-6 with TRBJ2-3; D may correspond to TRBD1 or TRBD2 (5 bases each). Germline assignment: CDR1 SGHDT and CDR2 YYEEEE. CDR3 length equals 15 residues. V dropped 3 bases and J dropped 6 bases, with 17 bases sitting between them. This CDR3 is CASSWFGGEFDTQYF. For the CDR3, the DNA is TGTGCCAGCAGCTGGTTTGGGGGTGAATTCGATACGCAGTATTTT. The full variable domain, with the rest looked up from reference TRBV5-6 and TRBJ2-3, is DAGVTQSPTHLIKTRGQQVTLRCSPKSGHDTVSWYQQALGQGPQFIFQYYEEEERQRGNFPDRFSGHQFPNYSSELNVNALLLGDSALYLCASSWFGGEFDTQYFGPGTRLTVL.

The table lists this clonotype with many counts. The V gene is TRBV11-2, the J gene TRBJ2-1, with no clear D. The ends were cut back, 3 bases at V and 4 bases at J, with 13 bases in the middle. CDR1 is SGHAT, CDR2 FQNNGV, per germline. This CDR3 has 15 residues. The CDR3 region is CASSFMVALYNEQFF. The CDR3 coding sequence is TGTGCCAGCAGCTTTATGGTAGCACTGTACAATGAGCAGTTCTTC.

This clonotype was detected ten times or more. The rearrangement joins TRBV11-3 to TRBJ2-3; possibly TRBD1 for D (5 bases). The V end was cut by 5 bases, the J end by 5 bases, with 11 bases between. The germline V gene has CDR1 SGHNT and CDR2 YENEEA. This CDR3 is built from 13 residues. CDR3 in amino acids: CASSGAARDTQYF. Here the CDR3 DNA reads TGTGCCAGCAGCGGGGCAGCGCGAGATACGCAGTATTTT.

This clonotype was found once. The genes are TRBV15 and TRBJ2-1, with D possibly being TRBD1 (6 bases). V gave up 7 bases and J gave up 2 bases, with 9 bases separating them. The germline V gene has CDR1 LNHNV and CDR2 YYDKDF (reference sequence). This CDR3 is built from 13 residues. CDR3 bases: TGTGCCACCACTGAGGGGGCCTACAATGAGCAGTTCTTC. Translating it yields CATTEGAYNEQFF.

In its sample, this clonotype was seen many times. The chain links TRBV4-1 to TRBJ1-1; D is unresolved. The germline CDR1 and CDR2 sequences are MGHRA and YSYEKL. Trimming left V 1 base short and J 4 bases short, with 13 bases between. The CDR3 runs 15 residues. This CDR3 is CASSQVPKGGTEAFF. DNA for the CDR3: TGCGCCAGCAGCCAAGTCCCGAAGGGAGGCACTGAAGCTTTCTTT.

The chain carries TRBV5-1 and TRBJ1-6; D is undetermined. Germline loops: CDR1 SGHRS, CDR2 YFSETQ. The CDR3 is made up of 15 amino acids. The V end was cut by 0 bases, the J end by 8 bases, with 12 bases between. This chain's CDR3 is CASSLAGGDHSPLHF. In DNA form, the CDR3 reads TGCGCCAGCAGCTTGGCGGGCGGCGATCATTCACCCCTCCACTTT.

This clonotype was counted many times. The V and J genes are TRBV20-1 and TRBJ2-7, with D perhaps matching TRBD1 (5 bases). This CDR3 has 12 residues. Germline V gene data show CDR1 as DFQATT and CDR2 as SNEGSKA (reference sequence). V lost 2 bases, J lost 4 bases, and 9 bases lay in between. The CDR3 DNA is TGCAGTGCTAGACGGCAGGGATACGAGCAGTACTTC. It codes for CSARRQGYEQYF.

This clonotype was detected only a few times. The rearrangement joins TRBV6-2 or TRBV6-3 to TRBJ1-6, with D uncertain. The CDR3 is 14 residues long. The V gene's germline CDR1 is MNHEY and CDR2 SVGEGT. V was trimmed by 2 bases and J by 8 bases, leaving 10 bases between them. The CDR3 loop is CASSYPQSYSPLHF. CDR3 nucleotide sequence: TGTGCCAGCAGTTACCCTCAAAGTTATTCACCCCTCCACTTT.